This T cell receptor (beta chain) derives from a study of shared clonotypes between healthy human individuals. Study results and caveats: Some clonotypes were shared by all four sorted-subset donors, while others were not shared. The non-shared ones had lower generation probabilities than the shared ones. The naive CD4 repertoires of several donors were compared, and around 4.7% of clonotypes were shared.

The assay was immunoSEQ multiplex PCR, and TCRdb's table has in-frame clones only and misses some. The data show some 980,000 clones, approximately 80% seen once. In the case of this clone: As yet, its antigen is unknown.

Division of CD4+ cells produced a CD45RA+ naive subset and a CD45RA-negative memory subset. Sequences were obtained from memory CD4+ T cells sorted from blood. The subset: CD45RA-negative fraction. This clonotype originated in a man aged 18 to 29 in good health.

CDR3 sequence (DNA): TGTGCCAGCAGTGAAGAGATGGCTGAGCAGTTCTTC. Translating gives CASSEEMAEQFF. The chain uses TRBV2 and TRBJ2-1; D call uncertain. Germline CDR1 reads SNHLY; CDR2 reads FYNNEI. This CDR3 is built from 12 residues. Trimming cost V 1 base and J 9 bases, with 7 bases left between them. Looking up the rest from reference TRBV2 and TRBJ2-1 gives the full variable domain: EPEVTQTPSHQVTQMGQEVILRCVPISNHLYFYWYRQILGQKVEFLVSFYNNEISEKSEIFDDQFSVERPDGSNFTLKIRSTKLEDSAMYFCASSEEMAEQFFGPGTRLTVL.